Sequencing of this T cell receptor (beta chain) was carried out in a study of T-cell reconstitution after alpha-beta-depleted transplantation in children. Preparation of the TCRbeta library was carried out with unique molecular identifiers. Each CDR3 protein is one row after TCRdb ran MiXCR on the PCR reads. The data contain roughly 180,000 distinct CDR3 sequences, roughly 11% of them singletons. This clonotype was found many times. No antigen is known for it. Study findings and constraints: When one year had passed after transplant, most T-cell counts and diversity came from newly produced T cells.

CDR1 is MGHRA and CDR2 is YSYEKL in the germline V gene. V lost 1 base and J 4 bases, leaving 3 bases between the germline ends. This CDR3 has 12 residues. This sequence was found in a boy aged 2-9 years with acute myeloid leukemia, due to receive a stem cell transplant. The input for sequencing was PBMCs, taken before TCRalphabeta/CD19-depleted stem cell transplant. The chain links TRBV4-1 to TRBJ2-3; D remains ambiguous. In nucleotides, the CDR3 is TGCGCCAGCAGCCAAGTGGCAGATACGCAGTATTTT. It specifies CASSQVADTQYF.